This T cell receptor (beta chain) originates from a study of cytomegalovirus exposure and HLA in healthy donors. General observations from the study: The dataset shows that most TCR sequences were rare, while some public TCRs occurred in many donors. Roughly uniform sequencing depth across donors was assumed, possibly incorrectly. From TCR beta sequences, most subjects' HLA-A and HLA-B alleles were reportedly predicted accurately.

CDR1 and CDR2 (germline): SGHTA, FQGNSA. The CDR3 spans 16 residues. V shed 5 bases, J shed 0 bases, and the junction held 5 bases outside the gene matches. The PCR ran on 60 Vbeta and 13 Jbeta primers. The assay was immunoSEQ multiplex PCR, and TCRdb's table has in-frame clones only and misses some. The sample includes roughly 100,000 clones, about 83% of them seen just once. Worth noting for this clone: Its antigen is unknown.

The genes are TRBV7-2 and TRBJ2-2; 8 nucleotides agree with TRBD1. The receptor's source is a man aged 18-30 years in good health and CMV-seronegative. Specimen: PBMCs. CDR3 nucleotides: TGTGCCAGCAGCACCCAGGGGGCTACGAACACCGGGGAGCTGTTTTTT. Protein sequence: CASSTQGATNTGELFF.